Below are 32 T cell receptor beta chains sequenced from a single sample in a study of T-cell reconstitution after alpha-beta-depleted transplantation in children. This sample's TCRbeta library carried unique molecular identifier barcodes. One entry per CDR3 protein, called by TCRdb with MiXCR from the PCR reads. Here the sample spans approximately 420,000 distinct CDR3 sequences, under 13% being singletons. The material sequenced was PBMCs from the stem cell graft donor, taken from the stem cell graft. The source is a human donor who donated a stem cell graft to a child with acute myeloid leukemia.

This clonotype was observed a few times. The V call is TRBV27, the J call TRBJ2-7; D is ambiguous. This CDR3 contains 13 residues. Germline loops: CDR1 MNHEY, CDR2 SMNVEV (reference sequence). Trimming took 5 bases from V and 1 from J, leaving 9 bases between them. CDR3: CASSPYGSYEQYF. CDR3 coding DNA: TGTGCCAGCAGTCCCTATGGATCCTACGAGCAGTACTTC.

This clonotype was seen a few times. The chain carries TRBV7-9 and TRBJ2-2, with 9 nucleotides matching TRBD2. Trimming removed 5 bases from V and 7 bases from J; junction bases left unmatched: 8. This CDR3 has 15 residues. Germline lookup yields CDR1 SEHNR and CDR2 FQNEAQ (reference sequence). CDR3 in amino acids: CASSPTSGRGGELFF. The CDR3, as DNA: TGTGCCAGCAGCCCGACTAGCGGTAGAGGCGGGGAGCTGTTTTTT.

V is TRBV7-8 and J is TRBJ2-1, with D possibly called TRBD1 or TRBD2 (5 bases each). This CDR3 spans 16 amino acids. Germline CDR1 SGHVS, CDR2 FQNEAQ. V lost 1 base and J 5 bases, leaving 15 bases between the germline ends. The CDR3 region has the DNA TGTGCCAGCAGCTTAGTGGGGGTTAGTTTGAACAATGAGCAGTTCTTC. This translates into CASSLVGVSLNNEQFF.

This clonotype was seen a few times. This chain joins TRBV5-5 and TRBJ2-2, with 8 bases matching TRBD1. CDR1 is SGHKS, CDR2 YYEKEE, per germline (reference sequence). There are 15 residues in the CDR3. With 1 base clipped from V and 4 bases from J, the junction kept 3 bases outside the gene matches. CDR3 sequence (DNA): TGTGCCAGCAGCTTGACAGGGGGTTTCACCGGGGAGCTGTTTTTT. Protein: CASSLTGGFTGELFF.

There are a few counts of this clonotype. The V gene is TRBV12-3 or TRBV12-4, the J gene TRBJ1-6; D unresolved. The V end lost 3 bases, the J end lost 8 bases, and 14 bases lay between the germline ends. The CDR3 consists of 15 residues. The CDR3 sequence: CASSLRWERDSPLHF. The CDR3, as DNA: TGTGCCAGCAGTTTGCGCTGGGAGAGGGATTCACCCCTCCACTTT.

This clonotype is classed as medium-sized (0.01 to 0.1%). V gene TRBV20-1 combines with J gene TRBJ2-5; tentatively, D is TRBD1 or TRBD2 (6 bases each). The V gene's germline CDR1 is DFQATT and CDR2 SNEGSKA (reference sequence). Trimming pared 0 bases from V and 5 bases from J, leaving 16 bases between. The CDR3 contains 15 residues. CDR3 coding DNA: TGCAGTGCTAGAGAACTAGCAGGGGACGTGGAGACCCAGTACTTC. Its protein is CSARELAGDVETQYF.

The chain employs TRBV5-1 and TRBJ1-1; no clear D. V lost 1 base, J lost 7 bases, and 26 bases lay in between. CDR3 length equals 18 residues. The germline V gene has CDR1 SGHRS and CDR2 YFSETQ. For the CDR3, the DNA is TGCGCCAGCAGCTTGTGGCGTACGAACGAGTTAAGCCGTTTTGAAGCTTTCTTT. It is translated as CASSLWRTNELSRFEAFF.

The V gene is TRBV6-2 or TRBV6-3, the J gene TRBJ1-1; D is ambiguous. This CDR3 is 13 amino acids long. Germline CDR1 MNHEY, CDR2 SVGEGT. The V end was cut by 0 bases, the J end by 0 bases, with 2 bases between. In DNA, the CDR3 is TGTGCCAGCAGTTACTCGATGAACACTGAAGCTTTCTTT. Translation gives CASSYSMNTEAFF.

For the CDR3, the DNA is TGTGCCAGCAGTCCCCGGGGACAGGGCTATGGCTACACCTTC. As protein: CASSPRGQGYGYTF. The rearrangement joins TRBV12-3 or TRBV12-4 to TRBJ1-2, with 9 positions matching TRBD1. The CDR3 has 14 amino acids. Trimming took 5 bases from V and 4 from J; bases not matched to a gene: 5.

The rearrangement links TRBV5-1 to TRBJ2-2, with 9 bases fitting TRBD1. The CDR3 totals 16 residues. Trimming removed 1 base from V and 6 bases from J; junction bases left unmatched: 7. Germline CDR1 SGHRS, CDR2 YFSETQ. Written as DNA, the CDR3 is TGCGCCAGCAGCTTGAGCGGGACAGGGTTGCCCGGGGAGCTGTTTTTT. Amino acid sequence: CASSLSGTGLPGELFF.

The chain carries TRBV18 and TRBJ2-5; TRBD1 aligns across 9 bases. From germline, CDR1 is KGHSH and CDR2 LQKENI. The CDR3 is 15 amino acids. The V gene end was trimmed by 3 bases and the J gene end by 3 bases; junction bases not matched to a gene: 5. The CDR3 nucleotides are TGTGCCAGCTCACCGATGACAGGGGGAGAAGAGACCCAGTACTTC. Translating gives CASSPMTGGEETQYF.

This clonotype was detected many times. This chain links TRBV15 with TRBJ2-1; 9 bases align to TRBD1. The CDR3 loop spans 16 amino acids. After removal of 3 bases from V and 8 bases from J, the junction contained 11 bases not matched to a gene. CDR1 LNHNV and CDR2 YYDKDF come from the germline V gene (reference sequence). The CDR3 DNA reads TGTGCCACCAGCAGTGATCCGGGACAGGGTTATCATGAGCAGTTCTTC. Translation gives CATSSDPGQGYHEQFF.

This chain joins TRBV9 and TRBJ1-6; D gene unclear. The ends were cut back, 3 bases at V and 9 bases at J, with 16 bases in the middle. The germline V gene has CDR1 SGDLS and CDR2 YYNGEE. This CDR3 has 15 residues. In DNA form, the CDR3 reads TGTGCCAGCAGCGCCTCTCCAGAACCTTCTTCACCCCTCCACTTT. Its protein is CASSASPEPSSPLHF.

This clonotype was seen many times. The rearrangement uses TRBV20-1 and TRBJ1-4, with D tentatively TRBD1 (5 bases). Trimming stripped 4 bases from V and 8 bases from J, with 20 bases between. CDR1 is DFQATT, CDR2 SNEGSKA, per germline (reference sequence). The CDR3 is made up of 15 amino acids. Here the CDR3 reads CSATADSGTGEKLFF. The CDR3 bases are TGCAGTGCTACCGCCGATTCCGGGACTGGAGAAAAACTGTTTTTT.

The rearrangement links TRBV3-1 to TRBJ2-5, with a weak D call TRBD2 (6 bases). Trimming took 4 bases from V and 9 from J, leaving 15 bases between them. Germline CDR1 and CDR2: LGHDT and YNNKEL (reference sequence). The CDR3 sequence is 13 residues long. CDR3 nucleotide sequence: TGTGCCAGCAGCCCGGACTACAGAACGGCCCAGTACTTC. It codes for CASSPDYRTAQYF.

The chain employs TRBV7-6 and TRBJ2-5; 8 nucleotides line up with TRBD2. The ends lost 1 base at V and 4 bases at J; junction bases unmatched: 5. Germline V CDR1 and CDR2: SGHVS, FNYEAQ. This CDR3 is built from 15 residues. The CDR3 protein is CASSLDSGIAETQYF. CDR3 in DNA: TGTGCCAGCAGCTTAGATAGCGGGATAGCAGAGACCCAGTACTTC.

This clonotype was seen more than once but under ten times. This chain uses TRBV10-3 with TRBJ1-5, with D possibly TRBD1 on 6 matching bases. V lost 3 bases, J lost 3 bases, and 9 bases lay in between. CDR1 and CDR2 (germline): ENHRY, SYGVKD. The CDR3 loop spans 14 amino acids. In nucleotides, the CDR3 is TGTGCCATCAGTGATGGACAGATCAATCAGCCCCAGCATTTT. This codes for CAISDGQINQPQHF.

The table lists this clonotype with many counts. The chain carries TRBV12-3 or TRBV12-4 and TRBJ2-5; TRBD1 matches 7 bases. J gave up 5 bases and V 5 bases, and 14 bases lay outside the gene matches. CDR3 size: 16 residues. The DNA for the CDR3 is TGTGCCAGCAGTCCAGTGACAGGGTCTTTGGTGGAGACCCAGTACTTC. Its protein is CASSPVTGSLVETQYF.

This chain connects TRBV12-3 or TRBV12-4 to TRBJ1-5; no reliable D call. The CDR3 runs to 14 residues. Trimming left V 6 bases short and J 2 bases short, with 11 bases between. The CDR3 spells CASSPNPGNQPQHF. The CDR3 DNA follows: TGTGCCAGCAGCCCTAACCCCGGCAATCAGCCCCAGCATTTT.

The chain joins TRBV4-2 to TRBJ2-1, with D possibly matching TRBD2 (5 bases). V lost 2 bases to trimming and J lost 4 bases, with 18 bases between them. The germline gives CDR1 LGHNA, CDR2 YNFKEQ. The CDR3 is 17 residues long. The CDR3 DNA sequence: TGTGCCAGCAGCCAACAAAATGGACGGGGATTGTACAATGAGCAGTTCTTC. Its protein is CASSQQNGRGLYNEQFF.

This clonotype was observed a few times. The chain joins TRBV7-2 to TRBJ1-1; D is uncertain. This CDR3 spans 14 amino acids. V was cut by 1 base and J by 6 bases, with 12 bases left in between. Germline lookup yields CDR1 SGHTA and CDR2 FQGNSA. CDR3 loop: CASSLGPDNPEAFF. DNA for the CDR3: TGTGCCAGCAGCTTAGGGCCAGATAATCCTGAAGCTTTCTTT.

This clonotype was counted only a few times. J is TRBJ2-2 and V is TRBV20-1; D is undetermined. The CDR3 runs to 14 residues. The V gene's germline CDR1 is DFQATT and CDR2 SNEGSKA (reference sequence). Trimming took off 3 bases at V and 0 bases at J, with 8 bases between the two ends. CDR3 in amino acids: CSASDPTNTGELFF. As DNA, the CDR3 is TGCAGTGCTAGCGATCCCACGAACACCGGGGAGCTGTTTTTT.

The rearrangement links TRBV7-2 to TRBJ1-2, with TRBD1 identical over 7 bases. CDR1 SGHTA and CDR2 FQGNSA come from the germline V gene. The CDR3 runs to 13 residues. Trimming took 5 bases from V and 2 from J; bases not matched to a gene: 2. CDR3 DNA: TGTGCCAGCAGCGCGACAGGGAACTATGGCTACACCTTC. It translates to CASSATGNYGYTF.

This clonotype came up a few times. The chain employs TRBV7-9 and TRBJ2-3, with 7 bases fitting TRBD2. Germline values: CDR1 SEHNR, CDR2 FQNEAQ (reference sequence). The CDR3 sequence is 15 residues long. The V and J ends lost 7 bases and 1 base, in that order; junction bases with no gene match: 8. The CDR3 region has the DNA TGTGCCAGCACCGGGGGTCTAGCGGGCACAGATACGCAGTATTTT. This sequence encodes CASTGGLAGTDTQYF.

This clonotype was seen more than once but under ten times. This chain uses TRBV4-1 with TRBJ1-5; maybe TRBD1 (6 bases). There are 16 residues in the CDR3. Germline V gives CDR1 MGHRA, CDR2 YSYEKL. V was shortened by 1 base and J by 6 bases, with 16 bases between the two germline ends. CDR3 DNA: TGCGCCAGCAGCCAAGTGGGAAGGGAACAGGGTCAGCCCCAGCATTTT. Its protein is CASSQVGREQGQPQHF.

This chain links TRBV12-3 or TRBV12-4 with TRBJ2-5; D may match TRBD1 or TRBD2 (6 bases each). The CDR3 is 14 residues long. V was shortened by 7 bases and J by 5 bases, with 17 bases between the two germline ends. The CDR3 DNA is TGTGCCAGCACCTCAGGAGGGGGAGGCGAGACCCAGTACTTC. Translation: CASTSGGGGETQYF.

The chain combines TRBV4-1 with TRBJ2-1; D uncertain. CDR3 length: 14 amino acids. V was pared by 0 bases and J by 3 bases, with 6 bases between. Looked up from germline, CDR1 is MGHRA and CDR2 is YSYEKL. This CDR3 is CASSQDLGYNEQFF. DNA of the CDR3: TGCGCCAGCAGCCAAGATCTCGGCTACAATGAGCAGTTCTTC.

This clonotype has just a few counts. V gene TRBV6-1 combines with J gene TRBJ1-2; D is ambiguous. The CDR3 has 14 amino acids. V lost 5 bases to trimming and J lost 1 base, with 11 bases between them. Germline CDR1 is MNHNS and CDR2 is SASEGT. CDR3 region: CASSRTGFNYGYTF. CDR3 bases: TGTGCCAGCAGTAGGACCGGTTTTAACTATGGCTACACCTTC.

The table lists this clonotype with many counts. The rearrangement uses TRBV4-3 and TRBJ2-6; no reliable D call. Germline CDR1 reads LGHNA; CDR2 reads YSLEER. The CDR3 runs 18 residues. Trimming shortened V by 0 bases and J by 0 bases, and 12 bases separated the two germline ends. CDR3 residues: CASSQDLGSYSGANVLTF. CDR3 sequence (DNA): TGCGCCAGCAGCCAAGATTTAGGGTCCTACTCTGGGGCCAACGTCCTGACTTTC.

The chain recombines TRBV7-9 with TRBJ2-5, with TRBD1 identical over 7 bases. The CDR3 length is 17 residues. Looked up from germline, CDR1 is SEHNR and CDR2 is FQNEAQ (reference sequence). V was pared by 4 bases and J by 3 bases, with 14 bases of the junction left unmatched. This CDR3 is CASSSNTMGQPKETQYF. The CDR3, as DNA: TGTGCCAGCAGCTCTAATACAATGGGACAGCCAAAAGAGACCCAGTACTTC.

The J gene is TRBJ2-1, the V gene TRBV25-1, with D hard to call. This CDR3 has 14 residues. V lost 6 bases and J lost 1, with 10 bases in between. Germline V gene sequence: CDR1 MGHDK, CDR2 SYGVNS. CDR3 coding DNA: TGTGCCAGCAGCCGTGAAGGTTCCTACAATGAGCAGTTCTTC. Protein: CASSREGSYNEQFF.

In its sample, this clonotype was seen a few times. The chain has TRBV29-1 and TRBJ2-3; 9 bases line up with TRBD2. Germline trimming cut 2 bases from V and 1 base from J; bases unmatched to any gene: 7. The V gene's germline CDR1 is SQVTM and CDR2 ANQGSEA. The CDR3 sequence is 16 residues long. The DNA for the CDR3 is TGCAGCGTTGAACGGGGGGTAGCGGGAGGCACAGATACGCAGTATTTT. This gives the protein CSVERGVAGGTDTQYF.